This passage covers 6 T cell receptor beta chains from one sample sequenced in a study of shared clonotypes between healthy human individuals. Sequencing was performed with immunoSEQ multiplex PCR; in TCRdb, only in-frame clones are kept and a portion is missing. The data contain millions of clones, over 85% of them seen just once; the ten biggest clones take up roughly 0.15%. Sequenced input: naive CD4+ T cells sorted from blood. Subset reported: CD45RA+ positively selected. The receptors originated from a man between 18 and 29 years old in good health.

CDR3 loop: CASSQDIQLNTEAFF. CDR3 DNA sequence: TGCGCCAGCAGCCAAGATATACAGTTGAACACTGAAGCTTTCTTT. The rearrangement links TRBV4-3 to TRBJ1-1; unclear D gene. The germline V gene encodes CDR1 LGHNA and CDR2 YSLEER. The ends were cut back, 0 bases at V and 0 bases at J, with 8 bases in the middle. CDR3 length: 15 residues.

This chain links TRBV5-4 with TRBJ2-5; 11 bases fit TRBD2. This CDR3 has 16 amino acids. Trimming took 4 bases from V and 4 from J; bases not matched to a gene: 9. Germline V gives CDR1 SGHNT, CDR2 YYREEE (reference sequence). The CDR3 nucleotides read TGTGCCAGCAGCATACCTAGCGGGGGGACCGGAGAGACCCAGTACTTC. It translates to CASSIPSGGTGETQYF.

This clone was seen once. This chain uses TRBV7-8 with TRBJ2-2; D possibly corresponds to TRBD2 (5 bases). The germline CDR1 and CDR2 sequences are SGHVS and FQNEAQ. V lost 6 bases and J lost 9, with 14 bases in between. The CDR3 consists of 13 residues. The DNA of the CDR3 is TGTGCCAGCAGATCTGGACCTAGCAGGGAGCTGTTTTTT. Encoded protein: CASRSGPSRELFF.

The V gene is TRBV25-1, the J gene TRBJ2-5, with D hard to call. CDR3 size: 12 residues. The germline gives CDR1 MGHDK, CDR2 SYGVNS. The germline V and J ends were trimmed by 7 bases and 11 bases, with 17 bases remaining between them. This CDR3 is CASTLGTAVQYF. For the CDR3, the DNA is TGTGCCAGCACTCTAGGTACCGCGGTTCAGTACTTC.

This sequence joins TRBV6-6 and TRBJ2-7; a weak D match, TRBD2 (5 bases). CDR1 and CDR2 (germline): MNHNY, SVGAGI (reference sequence). The CDR3 extends over 12 amino acids. The V and J ends lost 6 bases and 11 bases respectively, with 17 bases between them. As DNA, the CDR3 is TGTGCCAGCAGCCGTAACCGGGGTCAGGAGTACTTC. The encoded protein is CASSRNRGQEYF.

The V and J genes are TRBV30 and TRBJ1-1; D is perhaps TRBD1 (5 bases). CDR1 and CDR2 from the germline V gene are GTSNPN and SVGIG (reference sequence). CDR3 length equals 15 residues. V lost 0 bases and J lost 4, with 15 bases in between. As DNA, the CDR3 is TGTGCCTGGAGTGTGCCGGGACGACGGGGCACTGAAGCTTTCTTT. This translates into CAWSVPGRRGTEAFF.